This T cell receptor (beta chain) was identified in a study of cytomegalovirus exposure and HLA in healthy donors. Study findings and constraints: Per published reports, the classifier diagnosed cytomegalovirus status with high specificity and sensitivity. An analysis done earlier found most TCR beta V segments productive about 87% or about 30% of the time. A likely sequencing artifact accounted for one observed cluster of highly shared sequence variants.

Worth noting for this clone: The antigen is undetermined.

These donors counted as nominally healthy when sampled, but unrecorded immune exposures were likely. Germline-derived CDR1 and CDR2 are SGHDT and YYEEEE. Losses at the gene ends were 4 bases for V and 4 bases for J; bases not matched to a gene: 8. CDR3 length equals 15 residues. It was with 60 Vbeta and 13 Jbeta primers that the PCR ran. Repertoires were generated with immunoSEQ multiplex PCR, while TCRdb's copy carries only in-frame clones and drops some. This table has some 130,000 clones, roughly 80% appearing once. The origin of this receptor is a man aged 30-40 years in good health and CMV-seronegative. The sample comprised PBMCs. The J gene is TRBJ2-5, the V gene TRBV5-6; 9 positions match TRBD1. The CDR3 reads CASSRGQGNVETQYF. CDR3 nucleotides: TGTGCCAGCAGCAGAGGACAGGGGAACGTAGAGACCCAGTACTTC.